This T cell receptor (beta chain) was obtained from a study of blood T cell repertoires in COVID-19. Across the whole study: Sources were T cells, B-cell-depleted T cells, or PBMCs; the material itself was cDNA or gDNA.

Germline V lookup: CDR1 LNHNV, CDR2 YYDKDF (reference sequence). V gave up 0 bases and J gave up 9 bases, with 12 bases separating them. The CDR3 totals 14 residues. Per the original methods: Estimates of nucleated cell counts were drawn from the amplification of reference gene primers. Assay used: immunoSEQ multiplex PCR; TCRdb lists only in-frame clones, some missing. That table gives V, J and clone size, and the DNA gave D and trimming. The data show about 58,000 clones, roughly nine tenths seen once. The source is a woman in her 70s with active COVID-19. Sequencing was performed on peripheral blood. The chain uses TRBV15 and TRBJ2-1; D is perhaps TRBD1 (6 bases). CDR3 region: CATSRDKQGSEQFF. The CDR3 nucleotides read TGTGCCACCAGCAGAGACAAACAGGGAAGTGAGCAGTTCTTC.